This passage covers 29 T cell receptor beta chains from one sample sequenced in a study of spatial heterogeneity in lung cancer. The study, taken as a whole, reports: Higher tumor mutation counts went along with higher counts of expanded intratumoral alpha and beta TCRs.

The sample's time point: sample taken at primary tumor resection. TCRdb redid the calling of the 5' RACE reads with MiXCR, one entry per CDR3 protein. This sample has thousands of distinct CDR3 sequences, with around an eighth found just once. These receptors are not linked to any known antigen. The sample consisted of lung tumor tissue, taken at surgery. All receptors derive from a male donor with early-stage non-small cell lung cancer.

This clonotype is categorized as medium-sized. This beta chain is off target for a library built for alpha chains, so its abundance means little. The V and J genes are TRBV28 and TRBJ2-1; the D is unclear. Trimming took off 4 bases at V and 0 bases at J, with 10 bases between the two ends. The CDR3 covers 15 residues. Germline loops: CDR1 MDHEN, CDR2 SYDVKM. CDR3 residues: CASSWESSSYNEQFF. The CDR3 region has the DNA TGTGCCAGCAGTTGGGAATCGAGCTCCTACAATGAGCAGTTCTTC.

This clonotype was detected many times. This beta chain is an unintended read in a library built for alpha chains; its size means little. The chain links TRBV7-2 to TRBJ2-3; 8 nucleotides agree with TRBD2. V trimming: 5 bases; J trimming: 1 base; junction bases outside the gene matches: 2. The length of the CDR3 is 14 residues. Germline CDR1 reads SGHTA; CDR2 reads FQGNSA. This CDR3 reads CASSRSGGTDTQYF. CDR3 DNA: TGTGCCAGCAGCCGTAGCGGGGGCACAGATACGCAGTATTTT.

This clonotype was detected many times. This beta chain slipped into a library made for alpha chains as a stray read, so its size is not meaningful. J is TRBJ1-2 and V is TRBV6-1; possible D gene TRBD1, 5 bases. V shed 6 bases and J shed 8 bases, with 31 bases lying between them. The CDR3 consists of 18 residues. Germline CDR1 MNHNS, CDR2 SASEGT. CDR3 sequence reads: CASSQTKGRDKLGRGYTF. DNA of the CDR3: TGTGCCAGCAGCCAAACGAAGGGCAGGGATAAGTTGGGGAGAGGCTACACCTTC.

In this sample, this clonotype turned up many times. In a library made to pick up alpha chains, this beta chain is a stray read with a size that means little. The V call is TRBV7-9, the J call TRBJ1-1, with unresolved D. The CDR3 contains 13 residues. V shed 1 base and J shed 1 base, with 4 bases lying between them. CDR1 is SEHNR, CDR2 FQNEAQ, per germline (reference sequence). This CDR3 is CASSLDQNTEAFF. The CDR3 DNA reads TGTGCCAGCAGCTTAGACCAGAACACTGAAGCTTTCTTT.

This clonotype appeared many times. A library made for alpha chains picked up this beta chain off target, so its size means little. This CDR3 is CASSSPLGLNTDTQYF. The CDR3 nucleotides read TGTGCCAGCAGCTCTCCTCTGGGTCTGAACACAGATACGCAGTATTTT. The chain carries TRBV11-3 and TRBJ2-3; D gene unclear. In germline, CDR1 is SGHNT, CDR2 YENEEA. V was cut by 4 bases and J by 2 bases, with 16 bases left in between. The CDR3 consists of 16 residues.

At least ten counts were recorded for this clonotype. Within a library made for alpha chains, this beta chain is off target, and its count is uninformative. The rearrangement links TRBV28 to TRBJ1-4; possible D gene TRBD1, 5 bases. The CDR3 is 15 amino acids. The V end lost 2 bases, the J end lost 2 bases, and 9 bases lay between the germline ends. Germline V lookup: CDR1 MDHEN, CDR2 SYDVKM. The CDR3 loop is CASSLPGSTNEKLFF. The CDR3 DNA is TGTGCCAGCAGTTTACCAGGGTCGACTAATGAAAAACTGTTTTTT.

This clonotype was seen repeatedly, ten times or more. This beta chain appears as a stray read in a library generated for alpha chains; its size is not informative. CDR3 sequence (DNA): TGTGCCAGCAACGGACTAGCGGGACGTAATGAGCAGTTCTTC. Its protein product is CASNGLAGRNEQFF. This chain uses TRBV6-2 or TRBV6-3 with TRBJ2-1, with 12 bases matching TRBD2. This CDR3 spans 14 amino acids. Germline V lookup: CDR1 MNHEY, CDR2 SVGEGT. The V segment lost 7 bases and the J segment 7 bases; nucleotides outside the gene matches: 5.

This clonotype has at least ten counts. This beta chain lies outside the target of a library built for alpha chains; its clone size means little. This rearrangement joins TRBV12-3 or TRBV12-4 to TRBJ1-6; D is uncertain. The CDR3 covers 12 residues. Deletions cut 5 bases from V and 8 bases from J, with 7 bases between. The CDR3 coding sequence is TGTGCCAGCAGTCTCCAGGATTCACCCCTCCACTTT. This gives the protein CASSLQDSPLHF.

By proportion, this clonotype is medium-sized (0.01 to 0.1%). The library was prepared for alpha chains; this beta chain is a stray read, so its frequency means little. V usage is TRBV7-2 and J usage is TRBJ2-2; no definite D call. The germline V gene has CDR1 SGHTA and CDR2 FQGNSA. The CDR3 has 14 amino acids. Trimming shortened V by 5 bases and J by 9 bases, and 16 bases separated the two germline ends. Written as DNA, the CDR3 is TGTGCCAGCAGCGCAGTCCAAGGCTTGAGGGAGCTGTTTTTT. Its translation: CASSAVQGLRELFF.

By frequency in the sample, this clonotype is medium-sized. This beta chain came through as a stray read in a library set up for alpha chains, and its size says little. V usage is TRBV15 and J usage is TRBJ2-5, with 9 bases matching TRBD2. The CDR3 sequence is 18 residues long. CDR1 and CDR2 from the germline V gene are LNHNV and YYDKDF (reference sequence). The ends lost 1 base at V and 0 bases at J; junction bases unmatched: 9. The chain's CDR3 is CATSRVRLAGLYQETQYF. The CDR3 DNA reads as TGTGCCACCAGCAGAGTACGGCTAGCGGGACTCTACCAAGAGACCCAGTACTTC.

Relative to its sample, this clonotype is medium-sized. A library made for alpha chains picked up this beta chain off target, so its size means little. V is TRBV20-1 and J is TRBJ2-5; 8 bases are a match to TRBD1. Germline CDR1 DFQATT, CDR2 SNEGSKA (reference sequence). There are 11 residues in the CDR3. V shed 5 bases, J shed 5 bases, and the junction held 1 base outside the gene matches. The DNA of the CDR3 is TGCAGTGCTTACAGGGGGGAGACCCAGTACTTC. It specifies CSAYRGETQYF.

This clonotype was found many times. Since it is a stray read in a library aimed at alpha chains, this beta chain has a size that is not meaningful. The chain couples TRBV30 to TRBJ1-2; D gene uncertain. CDR3 size: 12 residues. The germline CDR1 and CDR2 sequences are GTSNPN and SVGIG (reference sequence). Between the trimmed V and J ends, which lost 1 base and 7 bases, there was a span of 10 bases. The CDR3 nucleotides read TGTGCCTGGAGTGCAAGGGTGTCTGGCTACACCTTC. This codes for CAWSARVSGYTF.

This clonotype was seen at least ten times. This beta chain was picked up by a library intended for alpha chains and is off target, so its count carries little meaning. The chain recombines TRBV4-1 with TRBJ2-1; D remains unclear. V lost 7 bases and J 4 bases, leaving 14 bases between the germline ends. Germline CDR1 and CDR2: MGHRA and YSYEKL. The CDR3 runs to 14 residues. The CDR3 loop is CASIGVYPYNEQFF. The CDR3 nucleotides read TGCGCCAGCATTGGGGTGTACCCTTACAATGAGCAGTTCTTC.

This clonotype has a count of ten or more. This beta chain appears as a stray read in a library generated for alpha chains; its size is not informative. The chain links TRBV12-3 or TRBV12-4 to TRBJ1-6; D remains unclear. The CDR3 sequence is 15 residues long. V was clipped by 2 bases and J by 7 bases, with 12 bases between them. CDR3 in amino acids: CASSLSVGPNSPLHF. The CDR3 DNA reads TGTGCCAGCAGTTTATCGGTGGGTCCGAATTCACCCCTCCACTTT.

This clonotype has only one observation. A library prepared for alpha chains yielded this beta chain as an off-target read; its size is of little meaning. The J gene is TRBJ1-6, the V gene TRBV10-3; D not resolved. CDR1 ENHRY and CDR2 SYGVKD come from the germline V gene. The CDR3 extends over 14 amino acids. The germline V and J ends were trimmed by 3 bases and 9 bases, with 12 bases remaining between them. CDR3 amino acids: CAISETVDLSPLHF. CDR3 nucleotides: TGTGCCATCAGTGAAACCGTGGACCTTTCACCCCTCCACTTT.

This clonotype was seen repeatedly, ten times or more. The library was prepared for alpha chains; this beta chain is a stray read, so its frequency means little. V is TRBV11-3 and J is TRBJ1-6; unclear D gene. Trimming removed 2 bases from V and 5 bases from J, with 7 bases in between. CDR3 length: 14 amino acids. CDR1 SGHNT and CDR2 YENEEA come from the germline V gene. Here the CDR3 reads CASSLRGNNSPLHF. Here the CDR3 DNA reads TGTGCCAGCAGCTTAAGAGGAAATAATTCACCCCTCCACTTT.

This clonotype was seen ten or more times. Since it is a stray read in a library aimed at alpha chains, this beta chain has a size that is not meaningful. The chain links TRBV7-2 to TRBJ2-5; TRBD1 agrees at 7 bases. The CDR3 extends over 13 amino acids. Looked up from germline, CDR1 is SGHTA and CDR2 is FQGNSA. The ends lost 0 bases at V and 5 bases at J; junction bases unmatched: 0. DNA of the CDR3: TGTGCCAGCAGCTTAGCGGACAGGGAGACCCAGTACTTC. This gives the protein CASSLADRETQYF. The whole variable domain, remainder taken from reference TRBV7-2 and TRBJ2-5, is GAGVSQSPSNKVTEKGKDVELRCDPISGHTALYWYRQSLGQGLEFLIYFQGNSAPDKSGLPSDRFSAERTGGSVSTLTIQRTQQEDSAVYLCASSLADRETQYFGPGTRLLVL.

This clonotype is labeled as medium-sized. Since it is a stray read in a library aimed at alpha chains, this beta chain has a size that is not meaningful. The chain has TRBV27 and TRBJ2-5, with D hard to call. Trimming shortened V by 11 bases and J by 7 bases, and 17 bases separated the two germline ends. Germline V lookup: CDR1 MNHEY, CDR2 SMNVEV (reference sequence). The CDR3 has 12 residues. CDR3 residues: CAASVPSSTQYF. The CDR3, as DNA: TGTGCCGCCTCAGTCCCCTCGTCGACCCAGTACTTC.

This clonotype was seen at least ten times. The size of this beta chain means little, since it is a stray read in a library made for alpha chains. The rearrangement uses TRBV5-1 and TRBJ2-3; 7 bases align to TRBD2. The CDR3 has 15 residues. Germline V gene data show CDR1 as SGHRS and CDR2 as YFSETQ. The junction had 8 bases not matched to a gene; V was cut back by 5 bases and J by 2 bases. The CDR3 DNA is TGCGCCAGCAGATCAGGGACTACCAACACAGATACGCAGTATTTT. Translation: CASRSGTTNTDTQYF.

This clonotype occurred many times. This beta chain turned up in a library designed for alpha chains; as an off-target read, its abundance says little. V gene TRBV7-2 combines with J gene TRBJ2-5; a weak D match, TRBD1 (6 bases). CDR1 is SGHTA, CDR2 FQGNSA, per germline. The ends were cut back, 6 bases at V and 4 bases at J, with 18 bases in the middle. This CDR3 has 15 amino acids. CDR3 protein: CASSLQGIGGETQYF. CDR3 coding DNA: TGTGCCAGCAGTTTACAGGGAATTGGAGGAGAGACCCAGTACTTC.

This clonotype was seen at least ten times. This beta chain was picked up by a library intended for alpha chains and is off target, so its count carries little meaning. This chain uses TRBV7-9 with TRBJ2-5; 9 bases agree with TRBD2. J was trimmed by 1 base and V by 2 bases; bases with no gene match: 11. CDR3 length: 18 residues. CDR1 SEHNR and CDR2 FQNEAQ come from the germline V gene (reference sequence). CDR3 residues: CASSLLWIAGESQETQYF. DNA of the CDR3: TGTGCCAGCAGCTTACTTTGGATAGCGGGGGAATCCCAAGAGACCCAGTACTTC.

This clonotype was picked up many times. Being off target in a library aimed at alpha chains, this beta chain has a size of little meaning. The rearrangement uses TRBV20-1 and TRBJ2-7, with 13 nucleotides matching TRBD2. The CDR3 spans 15 residues. The germline CDR1 and CDR2 sequences are DFQATT and SNEGSKA (reference sequence). With 2 bases clipped from V and 3 bases from J, the junction kept 4 bases outside the gene matches. CDR3 in DNA: TGCAGTGCTAGACCCGGACTAGCGGGAGACTACGAGCAGTACTTC. Its protein product is CSARPGLAGDYEQYF.

There are many counts of this clonotype. Since it is a stray read in a library aimed at alpha chains, this beta chain has a size that is not meaningful. This rearrangement joins TRBV7-2 to TRBJ1-1; D is uncertain. The germline V and J ends were trimmed by 0 bases and 7 bases, with 12 bases remaining between them. CDR3 size: 14 residues. In germline, CDR1 is SGHTA, CDR2 FQGNSA. The CDR3 region is CASSLAGGSLEAFF. The CDR3 nucleotides are TGTGCCAGCAGCTTAGCGGGCGGCAGCCTTGAAGCTTTCTTT.

Ten or more counts support this clonotype. This beta chain was picked up by a library intended for alpha chains and is off target, so its count carries little meaning. Here the CDR3 DNA reads TGCAGTGCTTCGTTAGGGGGTGTCCCCGATTATATCTCTCTAGCCAAAAACATTCAGTACTTC. It translates to CSASLGGVPDYISLAKNIQYF. V is TRBV20-1 and J is TRBJ2-4, with a possible D match to TRBD1 (6 bases). V lost 5 bases, J lost 0 bases, and 32 bases lay in between. From germline, CDR1 is DFQATT and CDR2 SNEGSKA (reference sequence). The CDR3 is made up of 21 amino acids.

This clonotype is medium-sized by share. This beta chain is a stray sequence in a library constructed for alpha chains; its clone size is not meaningful. The V gene is TRBV27, the J gene TRBJ2-5; TRBD2 agrees at 11 bases. Germline CDR1 reads MNHEY; CDR2 reads SMNVEV (reference sequence). Unmatched junction bases numbered 7, after V lost 5 bases and J lost 5 bases. This CDR3 has 15 residues. This CDR3 is CASSPRLAGRETQYF. CDR3 coding DNA: TGTGCCAGCAGTCCAAGACTAGCGGGAAGGGAGACCCAGTACTTC.

This clonotype was recorded at least ten times. This beta chain appears as a stray read in a library generated for alpha chains; its size is not informative. The genes are TRBV14 and TRBJ2-1, with D uncertain. CDR1 and CDR2 from the germline V gene are SGHDN and FVKESK. This CDR3 comprises 12 residues. V was pared by 0 bases and J by 14 bases, with 11 bases between. The CDR3 region is CASSQEWTTKFF. DNA for the CDR3: TGTGCCAGCAGCCAAGAATGGACGACGAAGTTCTTC.

At least ten counts were recorded for this clonotype. This beta chain appears as a stray read in a library generated for alpha chains; its size is not informative. V gene TRBV12-3 or TRBV12-4 combines with J gene TRBJ2-7; D is possibly TRBD1 or TRBD2 (5 bases each). V lost 1 base, J lost 6 bases, and 10 bases lay in between. This CDR3 is built from 13 residues. The CDR3 DNA follows: TGTGCCAGCAGTTTAGAGTGGGGGACCGAGCAGTACTTC. This codes for CASSLEWGTEQYF.

This clonotype occurred many times. Little can be read into the size of this beta chain, an off-target read in a library designed for alpha chains. This rearrangement joins TRBV6-2 or TRBV6-3 to TRBJ2-1, with 8 bases identical to TRBD1. CDR3 length: 14 residues. The V and J ends lost 7 bases and 9 bases, in that order; junction bases with no gene match: 11. Germline loops: CDR1 MNHEY, CDR2 SVGEGT. CDR3 region: CASTSLTGAGEQFF. In DNA form, the CDR3 reads TGTGCCAGCACCTCTTTGACAGGGGCTGGTGAGCAGTTCTTC.

This clonotype was detected ten times or more. This beta chain is a stray sequence in a library constructed for alpha chains; its clone size is not meaningful. CDR3 sequence: CASSFKTGPNEQFF. CDR3 bases: TGTGCCAGCAGTTTTAAGACAGGTCCCAATGAGCAGTTCTTC. The rearrangement joins TRBV12-3 or TRBV12-4 to TRBJ2-1; possible D gene TRBD1, 6 bases. Trimming took off 3 bases at V and 6 bases at J, with 12 bases between the two ends. This CDR3 has 14 residues.